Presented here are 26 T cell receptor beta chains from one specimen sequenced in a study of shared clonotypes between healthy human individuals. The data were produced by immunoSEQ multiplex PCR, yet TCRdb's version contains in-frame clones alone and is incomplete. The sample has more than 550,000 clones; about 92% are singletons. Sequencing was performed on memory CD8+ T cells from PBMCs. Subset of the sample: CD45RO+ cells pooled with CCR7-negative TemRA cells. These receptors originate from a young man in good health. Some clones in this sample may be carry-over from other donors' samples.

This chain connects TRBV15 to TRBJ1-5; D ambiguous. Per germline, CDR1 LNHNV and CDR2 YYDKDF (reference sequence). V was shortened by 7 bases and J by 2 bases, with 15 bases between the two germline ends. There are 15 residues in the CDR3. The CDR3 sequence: CATTPDAMGNQPQHF. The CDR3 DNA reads TGTGCCACCACCCCAGACGCCATGGGCAATCAGCCCCAGCATTTT.

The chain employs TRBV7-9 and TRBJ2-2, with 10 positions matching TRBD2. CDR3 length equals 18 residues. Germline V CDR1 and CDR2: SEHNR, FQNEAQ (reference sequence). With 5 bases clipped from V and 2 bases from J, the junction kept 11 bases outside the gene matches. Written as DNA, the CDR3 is TGTGCCAGCAGCCTGGCTGAAGGACTAGCGGAAAACACCGGGGAGCTGTTTTTT. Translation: CASSLAEGLAENTGELFF.

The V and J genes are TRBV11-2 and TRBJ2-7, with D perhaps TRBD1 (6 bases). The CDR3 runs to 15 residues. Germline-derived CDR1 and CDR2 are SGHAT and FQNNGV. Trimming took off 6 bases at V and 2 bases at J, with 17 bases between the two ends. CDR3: CASSSLDRSPYEQYF. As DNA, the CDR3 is TGTGCCAGCAGTTCACTAGACAGGTCCCCCTACGAGCAGTACTTC.

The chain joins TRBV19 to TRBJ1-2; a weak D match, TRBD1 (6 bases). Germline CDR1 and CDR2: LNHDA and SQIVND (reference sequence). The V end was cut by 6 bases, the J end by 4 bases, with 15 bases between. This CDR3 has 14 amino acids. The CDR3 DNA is TGTGCCAGTAGATTCAGGACAGCGACCTATGGCTACACCTTC. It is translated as CASRFRTATYGYTF.

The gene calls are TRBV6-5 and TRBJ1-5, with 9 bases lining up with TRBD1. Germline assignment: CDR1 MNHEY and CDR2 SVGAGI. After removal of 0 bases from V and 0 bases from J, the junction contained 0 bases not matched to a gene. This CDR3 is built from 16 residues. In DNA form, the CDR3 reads TGTGCCAGCAGTTACTCGGGACAGGGTAGCAATCAGCCCCAGCATTTT. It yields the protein CASSYSGQGSNQPQHF.

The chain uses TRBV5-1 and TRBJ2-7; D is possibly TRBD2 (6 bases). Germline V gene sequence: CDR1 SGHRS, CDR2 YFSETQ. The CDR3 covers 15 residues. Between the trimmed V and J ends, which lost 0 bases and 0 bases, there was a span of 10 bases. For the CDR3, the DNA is TGCGCCAGCAGCTTGGTGCTCGGGAGCTCCTACGAGCAGTACTTC. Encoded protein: CASSLVLGSSYEQYF.

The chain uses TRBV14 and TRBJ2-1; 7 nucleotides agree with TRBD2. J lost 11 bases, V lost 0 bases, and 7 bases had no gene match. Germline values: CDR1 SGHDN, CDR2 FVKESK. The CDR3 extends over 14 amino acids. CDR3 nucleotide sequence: TGTGCCAGCAGCCAAGATCCCCTAGCGGATCAGCAGTTCTTC. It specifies CASSQDPLADQQFF.

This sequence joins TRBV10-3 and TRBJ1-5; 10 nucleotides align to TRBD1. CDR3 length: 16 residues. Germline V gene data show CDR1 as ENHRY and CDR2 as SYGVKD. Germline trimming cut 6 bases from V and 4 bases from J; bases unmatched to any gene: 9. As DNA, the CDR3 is TGTGCCATCAGCCCGGGACAGGGGTTTGAAAATCAGCCCCAGCATTTT. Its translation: CAISPGQGFENQPQHF.

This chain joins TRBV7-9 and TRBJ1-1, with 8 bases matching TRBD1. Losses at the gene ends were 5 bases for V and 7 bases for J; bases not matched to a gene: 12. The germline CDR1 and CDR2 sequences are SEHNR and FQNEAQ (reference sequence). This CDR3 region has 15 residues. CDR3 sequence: CASSRNGQGDGEAFF. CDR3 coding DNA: TGTGCCAGCAGCCGAAACGGACAGGGTGACGGTGAAGCTTTCTTT.

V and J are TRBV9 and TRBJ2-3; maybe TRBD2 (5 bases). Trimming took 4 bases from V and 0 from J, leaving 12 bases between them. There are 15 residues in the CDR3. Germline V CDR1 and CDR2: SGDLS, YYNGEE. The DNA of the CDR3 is TGTGCCAGCAGCCCCGGAGGCGGGAGCACAGATACGCAGTATTTT. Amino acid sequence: CASSPGGGSTDTQYF.

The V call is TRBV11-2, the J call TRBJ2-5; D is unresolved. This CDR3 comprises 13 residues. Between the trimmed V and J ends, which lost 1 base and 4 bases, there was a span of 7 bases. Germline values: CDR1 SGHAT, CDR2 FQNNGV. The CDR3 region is CASSLVATETQYF. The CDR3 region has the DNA TGTGCCAGCAGCTTAGTTGCGACAGAGACCCAGTACTTC.

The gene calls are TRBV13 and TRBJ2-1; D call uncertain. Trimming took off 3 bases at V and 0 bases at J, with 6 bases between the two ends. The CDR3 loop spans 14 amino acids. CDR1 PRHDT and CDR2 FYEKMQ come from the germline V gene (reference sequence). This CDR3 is CASSFRSSYNEQFF. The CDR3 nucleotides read TGTGCCAGCAGCTTTCGCTCCTCCTACAATGAGCAGTTCTTC. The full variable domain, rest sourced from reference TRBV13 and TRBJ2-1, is AAGVIQSPRHLIKEKRETATLKCYPIPRHDTVYWYQQGPGQDPQFLISFYEKMQSDKGSIPDRFSAQQFSDYHSELNMSSLELGDSALYFCASSFRSSYNEQFFGPGTRLTVL.

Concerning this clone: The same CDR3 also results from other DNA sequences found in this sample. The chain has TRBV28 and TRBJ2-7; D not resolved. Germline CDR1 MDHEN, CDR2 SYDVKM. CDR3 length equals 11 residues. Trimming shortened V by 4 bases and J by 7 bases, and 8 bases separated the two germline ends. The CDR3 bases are TGTGCCAGCAGTTCACCTGGGGAGCAGTACTTC. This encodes CASSSPGEQYF.

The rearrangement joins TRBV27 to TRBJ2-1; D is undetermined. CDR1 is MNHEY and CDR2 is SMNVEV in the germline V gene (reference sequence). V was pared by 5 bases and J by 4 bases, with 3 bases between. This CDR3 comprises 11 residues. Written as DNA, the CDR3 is TGTGCCAGCAGTACATACAATGAGCAGTTCTTC. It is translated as CASSTYNEQFF.

The DNA of the CDR3 is TGCGCCAGCAGCCAAGGTGCTAGCCCCTACAATGAGCAGTTCTTC. Its protein is CASSQGASPYNEQFF. V gene TRBV4-1 combines with J gene TRBJ2-1; a weak D match, TRBD2 (5 bases). This CDR3 is 15 amino acids long. Germline loops: CDR1 MGHRA, CDR2 YSYEKL. V was shortened by 1 base and J by 2 bases, with 9 bases between the two germline ends.

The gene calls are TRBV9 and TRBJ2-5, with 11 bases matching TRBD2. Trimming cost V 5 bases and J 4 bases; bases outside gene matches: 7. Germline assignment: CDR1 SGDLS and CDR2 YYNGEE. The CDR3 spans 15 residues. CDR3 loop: CASSLAGGTGETQYF. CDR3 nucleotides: TGTGCCAGCAGTCTAGCGGGGGGCACAGGAGAGACCCAGTACTTC. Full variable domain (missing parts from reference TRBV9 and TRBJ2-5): DSGVTQTPKHLITATGQRVTLRCSPRSGDLSVYWYQQSLDQGLQFLIQYYNGEERAKGNILERFSAQQFPDLHSELNLSSLELGDSALYFCASSLAGGTGETQYFGPGTRLLVL.

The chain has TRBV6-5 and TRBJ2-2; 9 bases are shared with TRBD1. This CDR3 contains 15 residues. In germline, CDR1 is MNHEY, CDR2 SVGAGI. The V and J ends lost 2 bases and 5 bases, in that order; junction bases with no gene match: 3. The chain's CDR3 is CASSYRDRGTGELFF. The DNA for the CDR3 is TGTGCCAGCAGTTACAGAGACAGGGGGACCGGGGAGCTGTTTTTT.

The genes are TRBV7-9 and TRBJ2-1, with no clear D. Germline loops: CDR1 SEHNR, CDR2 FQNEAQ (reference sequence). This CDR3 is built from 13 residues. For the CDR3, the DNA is TGTGCAGTGGGCGCAAGGCCCTACAATGAGCAGTTCTTC. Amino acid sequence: CAVGARPYNEQFF.

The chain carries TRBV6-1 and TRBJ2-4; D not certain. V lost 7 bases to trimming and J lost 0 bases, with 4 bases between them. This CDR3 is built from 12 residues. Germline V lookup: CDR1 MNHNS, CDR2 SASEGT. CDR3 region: CASTLAKNIQYF. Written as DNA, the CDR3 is TGTGCCAGCACTCTAGCCAAAAACATTCAGTACTTC.

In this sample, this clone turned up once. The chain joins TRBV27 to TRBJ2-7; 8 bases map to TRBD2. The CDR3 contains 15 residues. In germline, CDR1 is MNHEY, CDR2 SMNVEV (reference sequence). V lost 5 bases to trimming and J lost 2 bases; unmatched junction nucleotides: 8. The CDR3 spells CASSRPGLGTYEQYF. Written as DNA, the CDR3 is TGTGCCAGCAGTCGGCCGGGACTAGGGACCTACGAGCAGTACTTC.

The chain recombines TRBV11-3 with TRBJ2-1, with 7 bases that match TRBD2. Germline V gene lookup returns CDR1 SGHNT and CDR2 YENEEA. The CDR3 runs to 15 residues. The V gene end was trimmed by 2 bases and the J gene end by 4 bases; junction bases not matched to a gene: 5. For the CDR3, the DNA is TGTGCCAGCAGCTTAAAGGGCGGGAGTTACAATGAGCAGTTCTTC. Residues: CASSLKGGSYNEQFF.

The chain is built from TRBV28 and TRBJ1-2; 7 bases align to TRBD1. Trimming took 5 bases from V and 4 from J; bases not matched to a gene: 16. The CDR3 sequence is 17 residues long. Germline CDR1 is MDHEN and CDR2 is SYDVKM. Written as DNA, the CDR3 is TGTGCCAGCAGTCCCCGCCCGACAGTCAACAGGGGCTATGGCTACACCTTC. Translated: CASSPRPTVNRGYGYTF.

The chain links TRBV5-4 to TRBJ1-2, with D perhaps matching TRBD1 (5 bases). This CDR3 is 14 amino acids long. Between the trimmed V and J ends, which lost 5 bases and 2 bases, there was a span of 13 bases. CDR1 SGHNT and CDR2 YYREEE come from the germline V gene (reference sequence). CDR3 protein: CASRTGDGNYGYTF. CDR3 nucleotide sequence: TGTGCCAGCAGAACGGGGGACGGGAACTATGGCTACACCTTC.

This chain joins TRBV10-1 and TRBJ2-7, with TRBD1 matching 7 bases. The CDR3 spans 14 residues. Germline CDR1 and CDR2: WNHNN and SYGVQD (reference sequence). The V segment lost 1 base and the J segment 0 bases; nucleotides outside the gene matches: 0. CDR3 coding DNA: TGCGCCAGCAGTGAGTGGGACAGCTCCTACGAGCAGTACTTC. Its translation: CASSEWDSSYEQYF.

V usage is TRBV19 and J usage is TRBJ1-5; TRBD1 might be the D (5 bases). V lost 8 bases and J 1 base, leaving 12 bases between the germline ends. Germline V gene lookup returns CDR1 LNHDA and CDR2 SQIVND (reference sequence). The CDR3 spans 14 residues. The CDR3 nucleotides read TGTGCCAGTTTTCTTAGGGGCAGCAATCAGCCCCAGCATTTT. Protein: CASFLRGSNQPQHF.

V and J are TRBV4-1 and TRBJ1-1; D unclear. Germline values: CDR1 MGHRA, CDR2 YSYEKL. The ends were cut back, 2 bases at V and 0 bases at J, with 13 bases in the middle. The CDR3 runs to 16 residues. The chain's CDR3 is CASSQSLIGLNTEAFF. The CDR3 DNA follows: TGCGCCAGCAGCCAATCCTTGATAGGATTGAACACTGAAGCTTTCTTT.